Shown below are 28 T cell receptor beta chains from a single sample sequenced in a study of T cell responses to AZD1222 COVID-19 vaccine. Generated by immunoSEQ multiplex PCR, the TCRdb table keeps only in-frame clones and is missing some. The repertoire has 150,000 to 200,000 clones, 92% of them found once; the top ten carry around 1%. The sample here was peripheral blood, taken 28 days after the second AZD1222 dose. The receptors derive from an adult who received the AZD1222 COVID-19 vaccine.

The J gene is TRBJ1-5, the V gene TRBV5-1; TRBD1 aligns across 7 bases. V gave up 3 bases and J gave up 5 bases; unmatched junction bases: 2. This CDR3 comprises 13 residues. CDR1 and CDR2 from the germline V gene are SGHRS and YFSETQ. CDR3 DNA: TGCGCCAGCAGCTCCAGGGGGGATCAGCCCCAGCATTTT. As protein: CASSSRGDQPQHF.

Points on this clone: This sample also contains other DNA sequences that code for the same CDR3. This sequence joins TRBV18 and TRBJ2-3; unclear D gene. V lost 6 bases and J lost 2, with 6 bases in between. This CDR3 has 12 residues. Germline V gene sequence: CDR1 KGHSH, CDR2 LQKENI. The CDR3 nucleotides read TGTGCCAGCTCTCAGTACACAGATACGCAGTATTTT. This gives the protein CASSQYTDTQYF.

The CDR3 region is CASPDREVPETQYF. CDR3 in DNA: TGTGCCAGCCCGGACAGGGAGGTTCCAGAGACCCAGTACTTC. V and J are TRBV21-1 and TRBJ2-5; the listed D gene, TRBD1, was not tested against the DNA. TRBV21-1 is noted as a pseudogene. CDR3 length: 14 residues.

This chain connects TRBV19 to TRBJ2-7; a possible D gene is TRBD2 (6 bases). CDR3 size: 13 residues. In germline, CDR1 is LNHDA, CDR2 SQIVND (reference sequence). With 3 bases removed from V and 5 bases from J, the gap between germline ends came to 11 bases. In DNA form, the CDR3 reads TGTGCCAGTAGTATGGTTCGGGGGAACGAGCAGTACTTC. Translation gives CASSMVRGNEQYF.

A note on this clone: This same CDR3 is encoded by further DNA sequences in the sample. This rearrangement joins TRBV7-3 to TRBJ1-6; no clear D gene. Trimming pared 6 bases from V and 9 bases from J, leaving 12 bases between. The CDR3 covers 13 residues. Germline lookup yields CDR1 SGHTA and CDR2 FQGTGA. The CDR3 protein is CASSLTDLSPLHF. The CDR3 DNA sequence: TGTGCCAGCAGTTTGACGGACCTTTCACCCCTCCACTTT.

The chain couples TRBV2 to TRBJ2-7, with 10 bases lining up with TRBD1. The CDR3 runs to 14 residues. Germline V lookup: CDR1 SNHLY, CDR2 FYNNEI. J lost 9 bases, V lost 6 bases, and 11 bases had no gene match. The CDR3, as DNA: TGTGCCAGCAGGTTTCGGGACAGGGGAGGCCGGCAGTACTTC. It encodes CASRFRDRGGRQYF.

The chain links TRBV12-3 or TRBV12-4 to TRBJ2-5; no clear D. This CDR3 spans 11 amino acids. V was pared by 2 bases and J by 2 bases, with 0 bases between. The CDR3 bases are TGTGCCAGCAGTTTACAAGAGACCCAGTACTTC. Translating it yields CASSLQETQYF.

This chain connects TRBV19 to TRBJ2-1; 8 bases are shared with TRBD2. The CDR3 is 15 residues long. Looked up from germline, CDR1 is LNHDA and CDR2 is SQIVND (reference sequence). With 2 bases clipped from V and 5 bases from J, the junction kept 5 bases outside the gene matches. The CDR3 nucleotides read TGTGCCAGTAGTATACGCGGGGGGCTACACAATGAGCAGTTCTTC. It specifies CASSIRGGLHNEQFF.

This rearrangement joins TRBV12-5 to TRBJ1-3, with 7 bases aligning to TRBD1. Germline CDR1 is LGHNT and CDR2 is FRNRAP. V shed 6 bases and J 0 bases; nucleotides not matched to a gene: 11. CDR3 length equals 17 residues. The CDR3 spells CASGVSGTAFSGNTIYF. CDR3 coding DNA: TGTGCTAGTGGAGTGTCCGGGACAGCCTTCTCTGGAAACACCATATATTTT.

V and J are TRBV5-4 and TRBJ1-2; the match to TRBD1 covers 7 bases. This CDR3 spans 11 amino acids. The germline V gene has CDR1 SGHNT and CDR2 YYREEE (reference sequence). V shed 7 bases, J shed 5 bases, and the junction held 2 bases outside the gene matches. The CDR3 DNA reads as TGTGCCAGCGGGACAGAGTATGGCTACACCTTC. It yields the protein CASGTEYGYTF.

The V and J genes are TRBV30 and TRBJ2-3; TRBD1 might be the D (5 bases). The CDR3 runs 13 residues. Trimming took 1 base from V and 4 from J, leaving 9 bases between them. Germline V gives CDR1 GTSNPN, CDR2 SVGIG (reference sequence). CDR3 bases: TGTGCCTGGAGTGAATCCAGGGCAGATACGCAGTATTTT. This translates into CAWSESRADTQYF.

This rearrangement joins TRBV6-6 to TRBJ1-5, with D possibly matching TRBD1 (5 bases). CDR1 is MNHNY, CDR2 SVGAGI, per germline (reference sequence). The germline V and J ends were trimmed by 2 bases and 6 bases, with 8 bases remaining between them. CDR3 length equals 13 residues. The CDR3 region is CASSYGGRQPQHF. In nucleotides, the CDR3 is TGTGCCAGCAGTTACGGGGGTCGTCAGCCCCAGCATTTT.

The V gene is TRBV7-6, the J gene TRBJ1-5, with D possibly matching TRBD1 (5 bases). Looked up from germline, CDR1 is SGHVS and CDR2 is FNYEAQ. Trimming took 4 bases from V and 6 from J, leaving 10 bases between them. The CDR3 has 13 amino acids. CDR3: CASSSERGQPQHF. As DNA, the CDR3 is TGTGCCAGCAGCTCTGAAAGGGGTCAGCCCCAGCATTTT.

The chain employs TRBV15 and TRBJ1-1; TRBD1 matches 8 bases. The CDR3 totals 16 residues. The V gene's germline CDR1 is LNHNV and CDR2 YYDKDF (reference sequence). Trimming at V came to 0 bases and at J to 4 bases, leaving 7 bases not matched to a gene. CDR3 nucleotides: TGTGCCACCAGCAGAGACAGGGGGCTATTATTCACTGAAGCTTTCTTT. Protein: CATSRDRGLLFTEAFF.

The rearrangement links TRBV5-1 to TRBJ1-3; D is perhaps TRBD1 (5 bases). Trimming shortened V by 4 bases and J by 11 bases, and 16 bases separated the two germline ends. Germline assignment: CDR1 SGHRS and CDR2 YFSETQ. This CDR3 has 13 residues. CDR3: CASSRDGRGPIYF. CDR3 nucleotides: TGCGCCAGCAGCCGGGACGGCCGAGGGCCCATATATTTT. The entire variable domain, with the rest obtained from reference TRBV5-1 and TRBJ1-3, is as follows: KAGVTQTPRYLIKTRGQQVTLSCSPISGHRSVSWYQQTPGQGLQFLFEYFSETQRNKGNFPGRFSGRQFSNSRSEMNVSTLELGDSALYLCASSRDGRGPIYFGEGSWLTVV.

The chain carries TRBV18 and TRBJ1-2; the match to TRBD1 covers 7 bases. Looked up from germline, CDR1 is KGHSH and CDR2 is LQKENI. The CDR3 loop spans 11 amino acids. J gave up 8 bases and V 5 bases, and 2 bases lay outside the gene matches. CDR3 sequence reads: CASSTDRGYTF. In DNA, the CDR3 is TGTGCCAGCTCAACGGACAGGGGCTACACCTTC.

This sequence joins TRBV5-1 and TRBJ1-2; TRBD1 aligns across 10 bases. Germline CDR1 SGHRS, CDR2 YFSETQ. Trimming at V came to 4 bases and at J to 6 bases, leaving 3 bases not matched to a gene. The CDR3 is 13 amino acids. The CDR3 is CASSEDRGNGYTF. The CDR3 DNA follows: TGCGCCAGCAGCGAGGACAGGGGGAATGGCTACACCTTC.

This chain joins TRBV5-1 and TRBJ1-1; 7 bases align to TRBD1. This CDR3 is built from 15 residues. Trimming cost V 0 bases and J 5 bases; bases outside gene matches: 7. The germline gives CDR1 SGHRS, CDR2 YFSETQ. CDR3 amino acids: CASSLGADRETEAFF. The CDR3 nucleotides are TGCGCCAGCAGCTTGGGCGCCGACAGGGAAACTGAAGCTTTCTTT. The full variable domain, completed using reference TRBV5-1 and TRBJ1-1, is KAGVTQTPRYLIKTRGQQVTLSCSPISGHRSVSWYQQTPGQGLQFLFEYFSETQRNKGNFPGRFSGRQFSNSRSEMNVSTLELGDSALYLCASSLGADRETEAFFGQGTRLTVV.

The sample holds one count of this clone. The chain couples TRBV19 to TRBJ1-1; 9 nucleotides align to TRBD1. Germline-derived CDR1 and CDR2 are LNHDA and SQIVND (reference sequence). Trimming removed 5 bases from V and 8 bases from J; junction bases left unmatched: 6. This CDR3 has 13 residues. The CDR3 DNA reads as TGTGCCAGTAGTTCCCCGGGACAGGGCGAAGCTTTCTTT. Protein product: CASSSPGQGEAFF.

The chain joins TRBV19 to TRBJ1-2, with D tentatively TRBD1 (6 bases). The CDR3 has 14 amino acids. CDR1 and CDR2 (germline): LNHDA, SQIVND (reference sequence). Trimming pared 6 bases from V and 4 bases from J, leaving 15 bases between. The CDR3 loop is CASSLDSFFYGYTF. The CDR3 DNA follows: TGTGCCAGTAGCCTGGACAGTTTCTTCTATGGCTACACCTTC.

The chain couples TRBV7-6 to TRBJ1-5; D remains unclear. The CDR3 totals 15 residues. Germline CDR1 SGHVS, CDR2 FNYEAQ. Trimming shortened V by 2 bases and J by 0 bases, and 8 bases separated the two germline ends. CDR3 DNA sequence: TGTGCCAGCAGCTTATTTGACGATAGCAATCAGCCCCAGCATTTT. Translated, it gives CASSLFDDSNQPQHF.

This rearrangement joins TRBV7-2 to TRBJ1-6, with unresolved D. V lost 1 base and J 6 bases, leaving 7 bases between the germline ends. Per germline, CDR1 SGHTA and CDR2 FQGNSA. This CDR3 region has 14 residues. The CDR3 region has the DNA TGTGCCAGCAGCTTAGTGGGAGCTAATTCACCCCTCCACTTT. It specifies CASSLVGANSPLHF. Full variable domain (remainder filled in from reference TRBV7-2 and TRBJ1-6): GAGVSQSPSNKVTEKGKDVELRCDPISGHTALYWYRQSLGQGLEFLIYFQGNSAPDKSGLPSDRFSAERTGGSVSTLTIQRTQQEDSAVYLCASSLVGANSPLHFGNGTRLTVT.

This CDR3 reads CASKRTGPSYGYTF. The CDR3, as DNA: TGTGCCAGTAAGCGGACAGGTCCTTCCTATGGCTACACCTTC. The rearrangement joins TRBV19 to TRBJ1-2; 7 nucleotides line up with TRBD1. V was clipped by 7 bases and J by 4 bases; unmatched bases: 9. Germline CDR1 and CDR2: LNHDA and SQIVND (reference sequence). This CDR3 has 14 amino acids.

CDR3 sequence: CASSLGLNYGYTF. The CDR3 DNA is TGTGCCAGCAGCTTAGGATTAAACTATGGCTACACCTTC. V gene TRBV7-2 combines with J gene TRBJ1-2; D gene uncertain. Trimming took off 1 base at V and 2 bases at J, with 5 bases between the two ends. This CDR3 has 13 residues. Germline V gives CDR1 SGHTA, CDR2 FQGNSA.

This clone was detected once. The chain joins TRBV3-1 (or the pseudogene TRBV3-2) to TRBJ2-7; no definite D call. The CDR3 runs 13 residues. V gave up 2 bases and J gave up 9 bases, with 14 bases separating them. Germline V CDR1 and CDR2: LGHDT, YNNKEL (reference sequence). The CDR3 loop is CASSQIIEKPQYF. The CDR3 DNA is TGTGCCAGCAGCCAAATTATAGAGAAGCCGCAGTACTTC.

The V call is TRBV6-5, the J call TRBJ1-5, with D hard to call. CDR3 length equals 16 residues. The V end lost 2 bases, the J end lost 0 bases, and 11 bases lay between the germline ends. Germline V lookup: CDR1 MNHEY, CDR2 SVGAGI. CDR3 protein: CASSYAPVNSNQPQHF. In nucleotides, the CDR3 is TGTGCCAGCAGTTACGCGCCGGTAAATAGCAATCAGCCCCAGCATTTT.

The gene calls are TRBV6-5 and TRBJ1-2; D not resolved. V lost 6 bases and J 7 bases, leaving 15 bases between the germline ends. The CDR3 runs to 13 residues. The germline gives CDR1 MNHEY, CDR2 SVGAGI. CDR3 residues: CASRPTAAGGYTF. The CDR3 DNA sequence: TGTGCCAGCAGACCCACAGCGGCGGGTGGCTACACCTTC.

This sequence joins TRBV27 and TRBJ2-7; no clear D gene. Germline V gene data show CDR1 as MNHEY and CDR2 as SMNVEV (reference sequence). Trimming left V 4 bases short and J 0 bases short, with 10 bases between. The CDR3 extends over 14 amino acids. Here the CDR3 reads CASSSPASSYEQYF. The CDR3 DNA reads as TGTGCCAGCAGTTCCCCGGCATCCTCCTACGAGCAGTACTTC.